The clone carrying this T cell receptor (beta chain) turned up a few times. The participants were between about 18 and 90 years old and came from about two dozen US areas. Clinical history as reported by participants underpinned cohort assignment. Method: immunoSEQ multiplex PCR; TCRdb's copy keeps in-frame clones and lacks some. The data show some 320,000 clones, around nine tenths seen once. The entry originates in a study of blood T cell repertoires in COVID-19. At the level of the study: T cells, B-cell-depleted T cells, or PBMCs supplied cDNA or gDNA.

The germline V gene encodes CDR1 GTSNPN and CDR2 SVGIG (reference sequence). The CDR3 totals 15 residues. Trimming stripped 3 bases from V and 4 bases from J, with 16 bases between. The sequence was collected from a man between 60 and 75 years old who had recovered from COVID-19. Specimen: PBMCs or T cells enriched from blood (not recorded which). This chain links TRBV30 with TRBJ1-5, with a possible D match to TRBD1 (6 bases). CDR3 amino acids: CAWSKFPGTNQPQHF. CDR3 sequence (DNA): TGTGCCTGGAGCAAGTTTCCCGGGACAAATCAGCCCCAGCATTTT.